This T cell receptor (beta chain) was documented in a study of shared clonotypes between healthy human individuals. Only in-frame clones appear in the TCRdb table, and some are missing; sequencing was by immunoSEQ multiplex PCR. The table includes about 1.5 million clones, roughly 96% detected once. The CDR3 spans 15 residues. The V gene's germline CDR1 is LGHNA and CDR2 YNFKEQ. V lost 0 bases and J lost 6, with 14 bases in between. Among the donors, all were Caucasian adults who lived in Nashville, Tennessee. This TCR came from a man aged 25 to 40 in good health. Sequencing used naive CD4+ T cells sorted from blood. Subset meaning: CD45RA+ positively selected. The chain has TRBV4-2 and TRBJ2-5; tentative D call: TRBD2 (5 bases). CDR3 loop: CASSQEGQSGKTQYF. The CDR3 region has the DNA TGTGCCAGCAGCCAAGAGGGTCAATCGGGGAAGACCCAGTACTTC.